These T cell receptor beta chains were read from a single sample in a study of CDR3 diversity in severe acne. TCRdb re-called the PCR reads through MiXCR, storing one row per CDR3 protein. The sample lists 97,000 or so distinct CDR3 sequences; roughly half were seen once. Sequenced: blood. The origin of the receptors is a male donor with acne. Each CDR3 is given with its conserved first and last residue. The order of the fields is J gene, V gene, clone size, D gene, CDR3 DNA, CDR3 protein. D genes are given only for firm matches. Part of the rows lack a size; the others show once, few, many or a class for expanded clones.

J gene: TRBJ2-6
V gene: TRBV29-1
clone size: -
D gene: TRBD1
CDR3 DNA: TGCAGCGTTGAAGAGGCGACAGGGGTCTCTGGGGCCAACGTCCTGACTTTC
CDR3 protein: CSVEEATGVSGANVLTF

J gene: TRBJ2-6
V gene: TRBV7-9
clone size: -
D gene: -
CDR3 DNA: TGCGCCAGCAGCCATTGGCAGGGGCTCTCTGGGGCCAACGTCCTGACTTTC
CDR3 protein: CASSHWQGLSGANVLTF

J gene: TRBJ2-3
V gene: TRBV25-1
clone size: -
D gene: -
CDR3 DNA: TGTGCCAGCAGTGAATCTCACCGTCCCACAGATATGCAGTATTTT
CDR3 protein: CASSESHRPTDMQYF

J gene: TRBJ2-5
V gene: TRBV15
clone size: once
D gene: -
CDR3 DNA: TGTGCCACCAGCAGAGATTTGGGGCAGGCGACGGGAAATCAGCCCCAGTACTTC
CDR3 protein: CATSRDLGQATGNQPQYF

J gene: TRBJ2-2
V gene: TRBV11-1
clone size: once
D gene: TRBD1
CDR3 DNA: TGTGCCAGCAGCTTGGCCCTACAGGGGCGCACCGGGGAGCTGTTTTTT
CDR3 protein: CASSLALQGRTGELFF

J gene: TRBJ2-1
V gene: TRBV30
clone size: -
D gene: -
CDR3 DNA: TGTGCCTGGGGCTCCTACAATGAGCAGTTCTTC
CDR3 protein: CAWGSYNEQFF

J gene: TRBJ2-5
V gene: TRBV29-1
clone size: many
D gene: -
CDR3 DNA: TGCAGCGTTGCCGGGGGAAGCAAAGAGACCCAGTACTTC
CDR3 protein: CSVAGGSKETQYF

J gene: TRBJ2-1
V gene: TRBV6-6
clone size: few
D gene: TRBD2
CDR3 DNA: TGTGCCAGCAGTTACTCGTTACCAGCGGGAGGGCCGTATGAGCAGTTCTTC
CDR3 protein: CASSYSLPAGGPYEQFF

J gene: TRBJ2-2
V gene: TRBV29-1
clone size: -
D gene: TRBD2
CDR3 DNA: TGCAGCGTTGAAGATGCGAAGGCTCCGGGACTAGCGGGGATCGGAATGACCGGGGAGCTGTTTTTT
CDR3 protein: CSVEDAKAPGLAGIGMTGELFF

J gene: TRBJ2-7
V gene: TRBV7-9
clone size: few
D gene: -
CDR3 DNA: TGTGCCAGCAGCCGTCCGGGCCCAGTTCGATACGATTACGAGCAGTACTTC
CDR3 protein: CASSRPGPVRYDYEQYF

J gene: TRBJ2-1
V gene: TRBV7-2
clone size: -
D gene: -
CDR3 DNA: TGTGCCAGCAGCCAAAGGTCGGGGTACAATGAGCAGTTCTTC
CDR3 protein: CASSQRSGYNEQFF

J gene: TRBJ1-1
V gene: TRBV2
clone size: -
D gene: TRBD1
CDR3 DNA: TGTGCCAGCATCCGGGACAGGGGGCGTACTGAAGCTTTCTTT
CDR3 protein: CASIRDRGRTEAFF

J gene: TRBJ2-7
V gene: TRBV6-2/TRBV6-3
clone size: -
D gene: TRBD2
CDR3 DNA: TGTGCCAGCAGAGCGGGAGGCGAGCAGTACTTC
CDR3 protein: CASRAGGEQYF

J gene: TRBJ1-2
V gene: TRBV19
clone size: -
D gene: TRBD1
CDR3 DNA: TGTGCCAGTACTGTAGGACAGGGGAACTATGGCTACACCTTC
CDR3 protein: CASTVGQGNYGYTF

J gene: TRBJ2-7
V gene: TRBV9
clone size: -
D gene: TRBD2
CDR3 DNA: TGTGCCAGCAGCTCCGGACTAGCGGGAGAGGCCGAGCAGTACTTC
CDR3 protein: CASSSGLAGEAEQYF

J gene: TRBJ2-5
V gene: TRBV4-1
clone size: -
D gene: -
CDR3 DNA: TGCGCCAGCAGCCAAGAGGAGGGGGCGGATGAAGAGACCCAGTACTTC
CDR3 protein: CASSQEEGADEETQYF

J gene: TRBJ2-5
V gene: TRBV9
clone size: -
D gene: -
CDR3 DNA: TGTGCCAGCAGCGTAGCGGGGGGCCCAGAGACCCAGTACTTC
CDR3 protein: CASSVAGGPETQYF

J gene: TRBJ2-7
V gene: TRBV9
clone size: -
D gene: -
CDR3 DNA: TGTGCCAGCAGCTTAGTACTGGACGGTTACTACGAGCAGTACTTC
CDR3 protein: CASSLVLDGYYEQYF

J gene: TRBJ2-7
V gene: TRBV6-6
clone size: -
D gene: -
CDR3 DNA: TGTGCCAGCAGTTACCCGACCCCGGACGGCTACGAGCAGTACTTC
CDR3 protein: CASSYPTPDGYEQYF

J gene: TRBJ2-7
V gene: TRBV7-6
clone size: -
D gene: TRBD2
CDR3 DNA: TGTGCCAGCAGCAATCCCGGGGCGGGGGGAGGTCACTACGAGCAGTACTTC
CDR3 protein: CASSNPGAGGGHYEQYF

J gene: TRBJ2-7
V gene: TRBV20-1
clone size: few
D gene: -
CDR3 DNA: TGCAGTGCTACGGACAGAAACTACGAGCAGTACTTC
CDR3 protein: CSATDRNYEQYF

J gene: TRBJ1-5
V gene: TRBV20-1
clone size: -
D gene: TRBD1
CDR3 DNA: TGCAGTGGCAGAGGACAGGGGCCCTTAAATCAGCCCCAGCATTTT
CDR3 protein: CSGRGQGPLNQPQHF

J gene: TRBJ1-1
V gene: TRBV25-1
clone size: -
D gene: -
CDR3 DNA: TGTGCCAGCACCGCAGGGAGCGACACTGAAGCTTTCTTT
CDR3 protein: CASTAGSDTEAFF

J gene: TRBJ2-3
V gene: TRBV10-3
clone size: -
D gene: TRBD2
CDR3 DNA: TGTGCCATCAAGGAGGGACTAGATATCACAGATACGCAGTATTTT
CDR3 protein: CAIKEGLDITDTQYF

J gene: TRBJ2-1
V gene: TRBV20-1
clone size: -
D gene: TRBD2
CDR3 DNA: TGCAGTGCCGCTTTAAGCGGGAGGGCCGGTGAGCAGTTCTTC
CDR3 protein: CSAALSGRAGEQFF

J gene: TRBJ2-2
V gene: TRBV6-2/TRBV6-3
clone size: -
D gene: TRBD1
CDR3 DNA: TGTGCCAGCAGAACAGGGGCGGACGCCGGGGAGCTGTTTTTT
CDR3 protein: CASRTGADAGELFF

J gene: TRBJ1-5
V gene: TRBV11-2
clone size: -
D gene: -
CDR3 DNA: TGTGCCAGCAGCTTGGACCCAGGGGTCTCGAATCAGCCCCAGCATTTT
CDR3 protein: CASSLDPGVSNQPQHF

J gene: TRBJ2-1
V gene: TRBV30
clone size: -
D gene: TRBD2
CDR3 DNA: TGTGCCTGGGGACTAGGAAGCTACAATGAGCAGTTCTTC
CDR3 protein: CAWGLGSYNEQFF

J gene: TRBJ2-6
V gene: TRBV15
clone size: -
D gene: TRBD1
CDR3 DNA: TGTGCCACCAGCCCGGGGACAGGGGGCATGGTCGGGGCCAACGTCCTGACTTTC
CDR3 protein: CATSPGTGGMVGANVLTF

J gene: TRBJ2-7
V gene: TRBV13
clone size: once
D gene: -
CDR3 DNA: TGTGCCAGCAGCTTAGGTGTGGGGCCTGTCGACGAGCAGTACTTC
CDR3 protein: CASSLGVGPVDEQYF

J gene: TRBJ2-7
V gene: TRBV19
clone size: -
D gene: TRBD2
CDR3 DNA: TGTGCCAGTAGCACCCTAGGACTAGCGGGAGCCGAGCAGTACTTC
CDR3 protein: CASSTLGLAGAEQYF

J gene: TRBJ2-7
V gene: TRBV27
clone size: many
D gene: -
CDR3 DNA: TGTGCCAGCAGTTTAGCGGCCTCGGCTTACGAGCAGTACTTC
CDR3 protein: CASSLAASAYEQYF

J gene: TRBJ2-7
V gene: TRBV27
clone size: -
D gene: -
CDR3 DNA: TGTGCCAGCAAGCCGAGGGGGGTCTACGAGCAGCACTTC
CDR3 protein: CASKPRGVYEQHF

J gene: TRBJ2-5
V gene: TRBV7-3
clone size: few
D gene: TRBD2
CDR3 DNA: TGTGCCAGCAGCGACAGTCTAGCGGGTTACCAAGAGACCCAGTACTTC
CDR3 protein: CASSDSLAGYQETQYF

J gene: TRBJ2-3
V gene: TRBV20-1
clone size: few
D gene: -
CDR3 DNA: TGCAGTGCTAGAGATAGCGACTTACCTAGCACAGATACGCAGTATTTT
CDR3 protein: CSARDSDLPSTDTQYF

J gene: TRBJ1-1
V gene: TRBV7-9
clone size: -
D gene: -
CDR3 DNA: TGTGCCAGCAGCTTAGTAAAAGGGGACACTGAAGCTTTCTTT
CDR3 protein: CASSLVKGDTEAFF

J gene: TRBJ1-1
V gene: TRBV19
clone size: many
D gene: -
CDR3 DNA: TGTGCCAGTAGTATCCTAACAGACACTGAAGCTTTCTTT
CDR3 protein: CASSILTDTEAFF

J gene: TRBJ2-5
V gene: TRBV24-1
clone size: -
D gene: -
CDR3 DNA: TGTGCCACCAGTGATTTCAGTAGGGAAGAGACCCAGTACTTC
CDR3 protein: CATSDFSREETQYF

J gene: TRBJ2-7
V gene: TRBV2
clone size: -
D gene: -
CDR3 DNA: TGTGCCAGCAATGGAGGCACATACGAGCAGTACTTC
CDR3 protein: CASNGGTYEQYF

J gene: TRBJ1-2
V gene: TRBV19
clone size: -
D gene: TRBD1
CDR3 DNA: TGTGCCAGTAGTACCGGGACAGGGGTGAATGGCTACACCTTC
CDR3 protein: CASSTGTGVNGYTF

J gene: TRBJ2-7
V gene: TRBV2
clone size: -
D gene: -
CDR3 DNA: TGTGCCAGCAGTTCGACTAGTTACTACGAGCAGTACTTC
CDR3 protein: CASSSTSYYEQYF